This T cell receptor (beta chain) was documented in a study of shared clonotypes between healthy human individuals. V lost 2 bases and J lost 5, with 15 bases in between. This CDR3 is 15 amino acids long. Germline loops: CDR1 ENHRY, CDR2 SYGVKD. Original handling: Because ImmunoSEQ provided only junction sequences with no quality scores, the filtering differed. Assay used: immunoSEQ multiplex PCR; TCRdb lists only in-frame clones, some missing. The V and J calls and clone size come from that table; D and trimming were worked out from the DNA. This sample carries 2,100,000 or so clones, around 95% of them seen once, and the ten largest clones take roughly 0.13%. Comments on this clone: Its antigen is not identified.

Whole-study results and caveats: A limitation of the genetic and exposure-history diversity represented arose from few donors.

The sequencing input was naive CD4+ T cells sorted from blood. The subset denotes: CD45RA+ positively selected. The chain couples TRBV10-3 to TRBJ1-1; a possible D gene is TRBD1 (5 bases). The origin of this receptor is a young man in good health. CDR3 DNA sequence: TGTGCCATCAGTGAGAGGGAAACAGGAGGTACTGAAGCTTTCTTT. This translates into CAISERETGGTEAFF.